These T cell receptor beta chains were read from a single sample in a study of blood T cell repertoires in COVID-19. The data were produced by immunoSEQ multiplex PCR, yet TCRdb's version contains in-frame clones alone and is incomplete. The sample carries 250,000 to 300,000 clones, 88% recorded once. Sequenced sample: PBMCs or T cells enriched from blood (not recorded which). These receptors came from a woman aged 55 to 70 in a cohort exposed to, infected with or recovered from COVID-19 (not recorded which). CDR3s include the opening cysteine and the closing phenylalanine or tryptophan. Fields, in order: clone size, J gene, CDR3 length, V gene, D gene, CDR3 protein, CDR3 DNA. The D gene is left open where the match is weak. Size is omitted from some rows. Given values are once, few, many or a class for expanded clones.

>-|TRBJ2-3|15|TRBV6-5|TRBD2
CASSYGTSRTDTQYF
TGTGCCAGCAGTTACGGGACTAGCCGCACAGATACGCAGTATTTT
>once|TRBJ2-5|13|TRBV7-3|TRBD1
CASSFGQGETQYF
TGTGCCAGCAGCTTCGGACAGGGAGAGACCCAGTACTTC
>-|TRBJ1-5|17|TRBV7-9|-
CASSLSWAGIERQPQHF
TGTGCCAGCAGCTTAAGTTGGGCCGGAATTGAACGTCAGCCCCAGCATTTT
>-|TRBJ2-7|16|TRBV6-5|TRBD1
CASSYVGTGGGYEQYF
TGTGCCAGCAGTTACGTCGGGACAGGGGGCGGGTACGAGCAGTACTTC
>few|TRBJ1-5|15|TRBV2|-
CASSLDRSLTQPQHF
TGTGCCAGCAGCCTCGACAGGTCACTGACTCAGCCCCAGCATTTT
>-|TRBJ2-6|15|TRBV7-2|-
CASSKQTSGANVLTF
TGTGCCAGCAGCAAACAGACCTCTGGGGCCAACGTCCTGACTTTC
>-|TRBJ1-6|14|TRBV2|TRBD1
CATLGGGNNSPLHF
TGTGCCACCTTAGGGGGCGGGAATAATTCACCCCTCCACTTT
>-|TRBJ1-5|15|TRBV6-5|TRBD1
CASRPTGVSAQPQHF
TGTGCCAGCAGACCCACAGGGGTAAGCGCTCAGCCCCAGCATTTT
>-|TRBJ2-1|18|TRBV9|TRBD2
CASSVGGPGTSVNNEQFF
TGTGCCAGCAGCGTAGGGGGACCTGGGACTAGCGTTAACAATGAGCAGTTCTTC
>once|TRBJ2-1|14|TRBV6-5|TRBD2
CASRTSSSYNEQFF
TGTGCCAGCAGGACTAGCTCTTCCTACAATGAGCAGTTCTTC
>-|TRBJ2-3|13|TRBV10-1|-
CASSDFRTDTQYF
TGCGCCAGCTCGGACTTTCGCACAGATACGCAGTATTTT
>-|TRBJ2-7|11|TRBV7-2|-
CASSLNYEQYF
TGTGCCAGCAGCCTTAATTACGAGCAGTACTTC
>-|TRBJ2-7|13|TRBV9|-
CASSVGVQGEQYF
TGTGCCAGCAGCGTAGGTGTCCAGGGCGAGCAGTACTTC
>once|TRBJ1-4|14|TRBV14|TRBD1
CASSLDRGNEKLFF
TGTGCCAGCAGCCTCGACAGGGGGAATGAAAAACTGTTTTTT
>-|TRBJ2-2|15|TRBV6-2/TRBV6-3|-
CASSYSRGLAGELFF
TGTGCCAGCAGTTACTCGCGGGGGCTCGCCGGGGAGCTGTTTTTT
>-|TRBJ1-2|14|TRBV5-1|-
CASSADGGPYGYTF
TGCGCCAGCAGCGCGGACGGGGGGCCTTATGGCTACACCTTC
>-|TRBJ1-1|15|TRBV21-1|-
CASSKERGRDTEAFF
TGTGCCAGCAGCAAAGAGAGGGGGCGGGACACTGAAGCTTTCTTT
>-|TRBJ2-3|14|TRBV19|-
CASSLTGEADTQYF
TGTGCCAGTAGTTTAACGGGAGAAGCAGATACGCAGTATTTT
>-|TRBJ1-3|15|TRBV25-1|-
CASSEDRGGDDTIYF
TGTGCCAGCAGTGAGGACAGAGGGGGTGACGACACCATATATTTT
>-|TRBJ1-3|17|TRBV28|TRBD1
CASSSLTGFNSGNTIYF
TGTGCCAGCAGTTCCCTGACAGGGTTCAACTCTGGAAACACCATATATTTT
>-|TRBJ2-5|15|TRBV5-4|-
CASSFFRPGAETQYF
TGTGCCAGCAGCTTCTTCCGCCCAGGGGCAGAGACCCAGTACTTC
>-|TRBJ2-7|13|TRBV10-3|TRBD2
CAIGTSGVYEQYF
TGTGCCATCGGGACTAGCGGGGTTTACGAGCAGTACTTC
>-|TRBJ1-6|12|TRBV2|-
CASRSRGSPLHF
TGTGCCAGCAGGAGCCGGGGTTCACCCCTCCACTTT
>-|TRBJ1-2|12|TRBV19|-
CASSRDFYGYTF
TGTGCCAGTAGCCGGGACTTCTATGGCTACACCTTC
>-|TRBJ2-7|15|TRBV5-4|-
CASSPGGGSSYEQYF
TGTGCCAGCTCTCCTGGGGGCGGGAGCTCCTACGAGCAGTACTTC
>-|TRBJ2-7|14|TRBV27|TRBD2
CASSYSGSSYEQYF
TGTGCCAGCAGTTATAGCGGGTCCAGCTACGAGCAGTACTTC
>once|TRBJ1-3|14|TRBV7-9|-
CASTPRGGGNTIYF
TGTGCCAGCACCCCCCGAGGGGGTGGAAACACCATATATTTT
>-|TRBJ1-3|16|TRBV9|-
CASSVVGQTSGNTIYF
TGTGCCAGCAGCGTGGTCGGACAAACCTCTGGAAACACCATATATTTT
>-|TRBJ1-2|13|TRBV19|-
CASSIEQGYGYTF
TGTGCCAGTAGTATAGAGCAGGGCTATGGCTACACCTTC
>-|TRBJ2-7|12|TRBV29-1|TRBD2
CSYEGLDNEQYF
TGCAGCTATGAGGGACTAGATAACGAGCAGTACTTC
>few|TRBJ2-3|16|TRBV29-1|TRBD2
CSVEGLAGINTDTQYF
TGCAGCGTTGAAGGCCTAGCGGGAATCAACACAGATACGCAGTATTTT
>-|TRBJ2-7|15|TRBV4-2|-
CASSANLDSAYEQYF
TGTGCCAGCAGCGCAAATCTAGATTCCGCCTACGAGCAGTACTTC
>-|TRBJ2-1|15|TRBV7-2|TRBD2
CASSGLAGGPNEQFF
TGTGCCAGCAGCGGTCTAGCGGGAGGGCCTAATGAGCAGTTCTTC
>-|TRBJ1-2|15|TRBV4-1|-
CASSQASGQSYGYTF
TGCGCCAGCAGCCAAGCTTCAGGACAGAGCTATGGCTACACCTTC
>few|TRBJ2-3|13|TRBV2|TRBD1
CASNFRGPDTQYF
TGTGCCTCGAATTTCAGGGGGCCAGATACGCAGTATTTT
>-|TRBJ1-1|14|TRBV30|-
CAWSVGRGNTEAFF
TGTGCCTGGAGTGTGGGGCGGGGGAACACTGAAGCTTTCTTT